This record covers a single TCR beta chain. Its antigen is currently unknown. TCRdb's table, derived via immunoSEQ multiplex PCR, lists solely in-frame clones and lacks some. Of 150,000 to 200,000 clones listed, 85% to 95% were seen once; the top ten hold approximately 1%. The sample originates from a study of T cell responses to AZD1222 COVID-19 vaccine. General study findings and limits: Mostly white British, mostly female donors; authors suggested clonal diversity may be underestimated. AZD1222 recipients seropositive at baseline numbered only six or seven. Reportedly, close to half of spike-specific TCRs are directed against unmutated variant regions.

The V gene's germline CDR1 is SGDLS and CDR2 YYNGEE. The CDR3 is made up of 15 amino acids. V shed 4 bases and J 0 bases; nucleotides not matched to a gene: 6. Specimen: peripheral blood, collected 28 days after the second AZD1222 dose. This chain joins TRBV9 and TRBJ2-7; 8 nucleotides match TRBD1. The receptor comes from an adult who received the AZD1222 COVID-19 vaccine. CDR3 residues: CASSPTGTGSYEQYF. For the CDR3, the DNA is TGTGCCAGCAGCCCCACCGGGACAGGCTCCTACGAGCAGTACTTC.